The T cell receptor (beta chain) under discussion was sequenced for a study of blood T cell repertoires in COVID-19. Overall study context: T cells, B-cell-depleted T cells, or PBMCs supplied cDNA or gDNA.

Study processing details: Amplified reference gene primers provided the basis for estimating nucleated cell counts. Profiling relied on immunoSEQ multiplex PCR, and the TCRdb table lists in-frame clones only, not all of them. V and J calls and clone size are those listed in that table; D and trimming were worked out from the DNA. The table has more than 200,000 clones, 70% to 90% seen once. While infection was still active, Seattle patients were enrolled and then followed longitudinally. V gave up 0 bases and J gave up 4 bases, with 8 bases separating them. The CDR3 is made up of 14 amino acids. Germline V gene lookup returns CDR1 MDHEN and CDR2 SYDVKM.

The TCR was taken from a woman in her fifties or sixties with COVID-19, enrolled during active disease. The V and J genes are TRBV28 and TRBJ2-3; D remains unclear. Source material: peripheral blood. The CDR3 DNA reads TGTGCCAGCAGTTTATGGAGTATCCCAGATACGCAGTATTTT. As protein: CASSLWSIPDTQYF.